These T cell receptor beta chains were read from a single sample in a study of cytomegalovirus exposure and HLA in healthy donors. Using immunoSEQ multiplex PCR, the repertoire was profiled, and TCRdb retains in-frame clones only, with some absent. The data show about 190,000 clones, roughly four fifths seen once. The source material was PBMCs. These receptors were collected from a young woman in good health and CMV-seronegative. The CDR3 runs from the conserved cysteine through the conserved F or W. The D gene is left open where the match is weak. Clone size appears in some rows only: once, few, many, or a class for an expanded clone.

TRBJ2-5,TRBV7-9,-,TRBD2,TGTTCCAGCAGCTTAGTTACTAGCGGGGGCCCCGAAGAGACCCAGTACTTC,CSSSLVTSGGPEETQYF
TRBJ2-7,TRBV27,-,TRBD2,TGTGCCAGCAGTTCGGGACTAGCGGGGGTTTCCTACGAGCAGTACTTC,CASSSGLAGVSYEQYF
TRBJ2-1,TRBV7-3,-,TRBD2,TGTGCCAGCAGCTCCCCAGGGGGTAGCGGGAGGATCTACTCCTACAATGAGCAGTTCTTC,CASSSPGGSGRIYSYNEQFF
TRBJ1-5,TRBV7-2,-,-,TGTGCCAGCAGCTTGGGGGGTATAGGCAATCAGCCCCAGCATTTT,CASSLGGIGNQPQHF
TRBJ2-3,TRBV15,-,TRBD1,TGTGCCACCAGCACCAGGACAGGGAGTGCAGATACGCAGTATTTT,CATSTRTGSADTQYF
TRBJ2-3,TRBV18,-,-,TGTGCCACCAGACCCCCCGGACGGACAGCTTTTGTCGGGACGCAGTATTTT,CATRPPGRTAFVGTQYF
TRBJ2-7,TRBV18,-,-,TGTGCCAGCTCACCACCGAGCTACGAGCAGTACTTC,CASSPPSYEQYF
TRBJ2-3,TRBV25-1,once,TRBD2,TGTGCCACCGCTTTAGGACTAGCGGCCTCGGGCACAGATACGCAGTATTTT,CATALGLAASGTDTQYF
TRBJ2-7,TRBV5-1,few,TRBD1,TGCGCCAGCAGCTCAAACCCACAGGGGGCATTCGACGAGCAGTACTTC,CASSSNPQGAFDEQYF
TRBJ2-7,TRBV13,few,TRBD2,TGTGCCAGCAGCGCCCGAACAGCGGGGGTCGAATACGAGCAGTACTTC,CASSARTAGVEYEQYF
TRBJ1-2,TRBV29-1,-,TRBD1,TGCAGCGTTGAAGATCCGCAGGGGGACGGCTATGGCTACACCTTC,CSVEDPQGDGYGYTF
TRBJ2-5,TRBV28,once,TRBD1,TGTGCCAGCAACAGGGGCTTGGAGACCCAGTACTTC,CASNRGLETQYF
TRBJ1-5,TRBV18,once,-,TGTGCCAGCTCACCAAGACAGAATAGCAATCAGCCCCAGCATTTT,CASSPRQNSNQPQHF
TRBJ2-6,TRBV7-6,-,-,TGTGCCAGCAGCTTTCTGAGCTCTGGGGCCAACGTCCTGACTTTC,CASSFLSSGANVLTF
TRBJ1-2,TRBV5-6,few,TRBD1,TGTGCCAGCAGTCTGCAGGGGGGCGGTGGCTACACCTTC,CASSLQGGGGYTF
TRBJ2-2,TRBV7-2,-,-,TGTGCCAGCAGCTTAGTAGGGGCCCAGAACACCGGGGAGCTGTTTTTT,CASSLVGAQNTGELFF
TRBJ1-3,TRBV7-2,-,-,TGTGCCAGCAGCTTAAATCCGGGCTCTGGAAACACCATATATTTT,CASSLNPGSGNTIYF
TRBJ2-1,TRBV19,-,-,TGTGCCAGTAGTATAGGGCCCAGCGTTCGTCGGTACAATGAGCAGTTCTTC,CASSIGPSVRRYNEQFF
TRBJ1-5,TRBV2,once,-,TGTGCCAGCAACCACGGACTCAATCAGCCCCAGCATTTT,CASNHGLNQPQHF
TRBJ2-7,TRBV15,-,-,TGTGCCACCAGGGCGACCCGGGATTGGACCTACGAGCAGTACTTC,CATRATRDWTYEQYF
TRBJ2-7,TRBV19,-,TRBD1,TGTGCCAGTAGAACGTCCGCCCGGACAGGGAGCTCCTACGAGCAGTACTTC,CASRTSARTGSSYEQYF
TRBJ2-7,TRBV2,once,TRBD1,TGTGCCAGCAGTGCTGGGACAGGGGCCTACGAGCAGTACTTC,CASSAGTGAYEQYF
TRBJ2-1,TRBV2,-,TRBD2,TGTGCCAGCAAGGGGCTAGCGGGCGGCAATGAGCAGTTCTTC,CASKGLAGGNEQFF
TRBJ1-1,TRBV5-1,-,TRBD1,TGCGCCAGCAGCTACGAACAGACAGGGACCGTCGGGTCTTTCTTT,CASSYEQTGTVGSFF
TRBJ2-5,TRBV7-7,-,TRBD2,TGTGCCAGCAGCCTGACTAGCGGGGGACAAGAGACCCAGTACTTC,CASSLTSGGQETQYF
TRBJ2-7,TRBV18,-,TRBD2,TGTGCCAGCTCACCGGGACTAGCGGGAGACGAGCAGTACTTC,CASSPGLAGDEQYF
TRBJ2-1,TRBV7-3,-,TRBD2,TGTGCCAGCAGCTTAACGGGTAGCGGGAGGGCTTTTGAGCAGTTCTTC,CASSLTGSGRAFEQFF
TRBJ2-7,TRBV27,-,TRBD2,TGTGCCAGCAGGAATAGCGGGAGGGCCTACGAGCAGTACTTC,CASRNSGRAYEQYF
TRBJ1-3,TRBV5-6,-,-,TGTGCCAGCAGCTTTAACGACAGGATGTCTGGAAACACCATATATTTT,CASSFNDRMSGNTIYF
TRBJ1-1,TRBV7-9,-,TRBD1,TGTGCCAGCAGCCCCCGGGACAGGGGGCGCGGCACTGAAGCTTTCTTT,CASSPRDRGRGTEAFF